The TCR beta chain described here comes from a study of T cells in narcolepsy (dated by TCRdb to 2016 to 2019). About the investigation overall: Patients with narcolepsy type 1 or type 2 (NT1, NT2) were enrolled in the study together with healthy control donors. Autoreactive T cells targeting hypocretin neuron self-antigens (hypocretin, TRIB2) were sought in narcolepsy patients, and TCR Vbeta sequencing was used to track clonotypes in blood and CSF.

For TCR Vbeta sequencing, memory CD4+ T cells were sorted ex vivo from the peripheral blood of narcolepsy patients and healthy controls. About this clone: Its antigen target is currently unknown. Qualities for individual bases were not recorded, and no much larger clone is one base off.

The cysteine opens and the phenylalanine closes a CDR3 of 13 amino acids. The kept DNA is CDR3 alone, 39 bases in frame from the first base. The germline V gene provides CDR1 SGHNT and CDR2 YENEEA. V and J are truncated by 5 bases and 6 bases respectively, leaving an intervening sequence of 12 bases. Library generation was performed with the immunoSEQ multiplex PCR assay. What TCRdb holds here is the immuneACCESS table cut down to in-frame rearrangements. Part of the clones is not present; checked against another copy, under half of the missing clones reflect an unresolved V gene, and the others are unexplained. The sample includes tens of thousands of clones, with 88% observed a single time. Roughly 1.2% of the sample comes from the top ten. Broader findings and caveats from the paper: In plots comparing CSF and blood CD4+ T cell clonotypes from the same patient, HCRT-specific and TRIB2-specific autoreactive clonotypes were highlighted. Autoreactive clonotypes were reported to be detected serially in the blood of the same patients and of different patients, but not in the blood of healthy controls. Numbers of sequenced blood memory CD4+ clonotypes were comparable, with averages of some 38,000 in patients and some 30,000 in controls. Some blood memory CD4+ repertoires from patients and controls contained no sequences matching autoreactive T cell clones.

Sequenced sample: CD45RA- memory CD4+ T cells from PBMCs. Taken with the paper, the label for cell subset or site translates to: memory T cells sorted ex vivo from peripheral blood. The clonotype comes from a human donor with narcolepsy. The chain joins TRBV11-3 to TRBJ2-3; a tentative D match to TRBD1 spans 5 bases. The DNA reads TGTGCCAGCAGCCGACAGTCGGCCGATACGCAGTATTTT. Translated, this is CASSRQSADTQYF.